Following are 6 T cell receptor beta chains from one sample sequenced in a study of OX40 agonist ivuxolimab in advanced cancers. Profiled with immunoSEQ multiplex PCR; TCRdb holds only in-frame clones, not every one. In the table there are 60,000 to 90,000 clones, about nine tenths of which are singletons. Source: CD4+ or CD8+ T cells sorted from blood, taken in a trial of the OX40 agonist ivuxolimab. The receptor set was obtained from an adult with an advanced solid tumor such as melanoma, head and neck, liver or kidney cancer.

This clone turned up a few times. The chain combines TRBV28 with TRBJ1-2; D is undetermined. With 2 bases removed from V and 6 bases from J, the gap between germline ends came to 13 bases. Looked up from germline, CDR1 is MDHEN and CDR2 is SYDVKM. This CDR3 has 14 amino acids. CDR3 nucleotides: TGTGCCAGCAGTTTAGTGCGGGATCTCGATGGCTACACCTTC. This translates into CASSLVRDLDGYTF.

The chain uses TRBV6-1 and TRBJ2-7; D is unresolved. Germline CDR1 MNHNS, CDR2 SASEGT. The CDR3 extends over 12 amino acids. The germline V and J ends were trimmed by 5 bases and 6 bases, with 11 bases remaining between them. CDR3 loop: CASSTKGIEQYF. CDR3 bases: TGTGCCAGCAGTACGAAAGGGATCGAGCAGTACTTC.

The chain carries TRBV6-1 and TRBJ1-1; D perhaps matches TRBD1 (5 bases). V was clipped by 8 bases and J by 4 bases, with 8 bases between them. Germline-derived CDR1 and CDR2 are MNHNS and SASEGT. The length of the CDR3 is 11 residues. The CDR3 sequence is CASQGGTEAFF. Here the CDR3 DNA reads TGTGCCAGCCAGGGTGGCACTGAAGCTTTCTTT.

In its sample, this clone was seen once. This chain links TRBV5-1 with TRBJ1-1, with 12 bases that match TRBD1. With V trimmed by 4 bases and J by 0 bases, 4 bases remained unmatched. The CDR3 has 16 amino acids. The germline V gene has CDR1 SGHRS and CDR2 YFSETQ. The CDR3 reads CASSAGTGGMNTEAFF. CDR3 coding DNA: TGCGCCAGCAGCGCCGGGACAGGGGGCATGAACACTGAAGCTTTCTTT.

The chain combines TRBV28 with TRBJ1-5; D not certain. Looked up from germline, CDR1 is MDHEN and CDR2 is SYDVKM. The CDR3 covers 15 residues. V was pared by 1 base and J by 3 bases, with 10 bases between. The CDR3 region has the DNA TGTGCCAGCAGTTTATCTGGTACACTCAATCAGCCCCAGCATTTT. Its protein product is CASSLSGTLNQPQHF.

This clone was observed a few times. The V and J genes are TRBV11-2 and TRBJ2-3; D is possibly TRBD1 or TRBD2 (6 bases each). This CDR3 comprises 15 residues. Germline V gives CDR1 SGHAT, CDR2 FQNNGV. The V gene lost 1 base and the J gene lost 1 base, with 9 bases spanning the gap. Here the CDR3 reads CASSLVGGRTDTQYF. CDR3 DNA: TGTGCCAGCAGCTTAGTCGGGGGCCGCACAGATACGCAGTATTTT.